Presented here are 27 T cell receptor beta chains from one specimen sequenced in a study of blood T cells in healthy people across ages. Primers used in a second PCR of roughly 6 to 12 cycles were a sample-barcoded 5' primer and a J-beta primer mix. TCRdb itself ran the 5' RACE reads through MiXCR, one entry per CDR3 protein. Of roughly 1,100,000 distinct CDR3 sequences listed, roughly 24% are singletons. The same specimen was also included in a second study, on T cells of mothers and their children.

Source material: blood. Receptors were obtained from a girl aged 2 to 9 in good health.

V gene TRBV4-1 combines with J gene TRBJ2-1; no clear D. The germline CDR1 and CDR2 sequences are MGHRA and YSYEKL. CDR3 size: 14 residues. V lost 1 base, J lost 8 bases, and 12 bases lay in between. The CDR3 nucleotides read TGCGCCAGCAGCCAAGTATTGGTACAATATGAGCAGTTCTTC. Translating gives CASSQVLVQYEQFF.

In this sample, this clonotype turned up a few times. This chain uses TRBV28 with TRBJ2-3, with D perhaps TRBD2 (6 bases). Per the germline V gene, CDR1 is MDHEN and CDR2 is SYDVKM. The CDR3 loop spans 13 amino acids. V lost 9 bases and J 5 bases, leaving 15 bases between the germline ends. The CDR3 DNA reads TGTGCCAGTATGAAGACTAGTGAAGATACGCAGTATTTT. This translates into CASMKTSEDTQYF. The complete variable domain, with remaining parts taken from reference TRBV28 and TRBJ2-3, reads DVKVTQSSRYLVKRTGEKVFLECVQDMDHENMFWYRQDPGLGLRLIYFSYDVKMKEKGDIPEGYSVSREKKERFSLILESASTNQTSMYLCASMKTSEDTQYFGPGTRLTVL.

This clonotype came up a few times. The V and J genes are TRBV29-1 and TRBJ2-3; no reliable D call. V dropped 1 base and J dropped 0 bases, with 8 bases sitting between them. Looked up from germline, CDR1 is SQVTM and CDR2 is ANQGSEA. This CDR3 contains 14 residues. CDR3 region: CSVEVGQSTDTQYF. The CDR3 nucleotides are TGCAGCGTTGAAGTAGGGCAGAGCACAGATACGCAGTATTTT.

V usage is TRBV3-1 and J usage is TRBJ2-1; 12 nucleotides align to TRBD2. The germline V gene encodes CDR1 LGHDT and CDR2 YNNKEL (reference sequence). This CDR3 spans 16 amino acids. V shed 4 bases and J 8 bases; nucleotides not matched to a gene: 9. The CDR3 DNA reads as TGTGCCAGCAGCCGTTGGACTAGCGGGGTCTTCCATGAGCAGTTCTTC. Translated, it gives CASSRWTSGVFHEQFF.

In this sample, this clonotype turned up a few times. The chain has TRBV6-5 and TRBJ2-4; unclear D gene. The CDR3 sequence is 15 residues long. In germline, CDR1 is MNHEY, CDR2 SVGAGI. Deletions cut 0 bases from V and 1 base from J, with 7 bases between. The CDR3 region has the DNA TGTGCCAGCAGTTACTCGGTTGGGGCCAAAAACATTCAGTACTTC. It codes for CASSYSVGAKNIQYF.

The chain's CDR3 is CASRQGRGEAFF. The CDR3 region has the DNA TGCGCCAGCAGGCAGGGGCGCGGGGAAGCTTTCTTT. This chain joins TRBV5-1 and TRBJ1-1, with D possibly TRBD1 on 6 matching bases. With 5 bases removed from V and 8 bases from J, the gap between germline ends came to 13 bases. The germline gives CDR1 SGHRS, CDR2 YFSETQ. CDR3 length equals 12 residues.

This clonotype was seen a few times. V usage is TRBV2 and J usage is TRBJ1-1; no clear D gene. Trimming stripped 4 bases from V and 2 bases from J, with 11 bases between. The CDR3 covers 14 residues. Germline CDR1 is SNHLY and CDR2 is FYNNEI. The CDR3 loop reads CASSGLEGNTEAFF. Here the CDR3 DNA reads TGTGCCAGCAGTGGACTCGAGGGCAACACTGAAGCTTTCTTT.

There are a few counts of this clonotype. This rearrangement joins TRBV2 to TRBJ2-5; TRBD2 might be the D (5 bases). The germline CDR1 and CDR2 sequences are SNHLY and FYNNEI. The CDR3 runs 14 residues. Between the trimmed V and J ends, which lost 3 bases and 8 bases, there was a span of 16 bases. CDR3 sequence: CASSEAGEASTQYF. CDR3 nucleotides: TGTGCCAGCAGTGAGGCGGGCGAGGCATCCACCCAGTACTTC.

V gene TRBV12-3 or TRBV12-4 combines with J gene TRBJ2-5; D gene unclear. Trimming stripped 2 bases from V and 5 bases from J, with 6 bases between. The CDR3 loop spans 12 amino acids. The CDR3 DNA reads TGTGCCAGCAGTTTACTCCTGGAGACCCAGTACTTC. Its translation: CASSLLLETQYF.

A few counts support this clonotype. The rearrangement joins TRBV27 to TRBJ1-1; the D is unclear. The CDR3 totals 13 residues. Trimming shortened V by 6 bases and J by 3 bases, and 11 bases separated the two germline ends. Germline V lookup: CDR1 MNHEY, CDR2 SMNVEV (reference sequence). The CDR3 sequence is CASSTRRYTEAFF. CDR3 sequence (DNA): TGTGCCAGCAGCACCAGACGTTACACTGAAGCTTTCTTT.

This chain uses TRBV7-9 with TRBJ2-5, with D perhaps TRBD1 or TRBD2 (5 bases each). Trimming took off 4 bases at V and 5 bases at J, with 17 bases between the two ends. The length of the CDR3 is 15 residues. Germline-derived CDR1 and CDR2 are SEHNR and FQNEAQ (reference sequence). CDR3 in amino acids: CASSSPGPGWETQYF. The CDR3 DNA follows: TGTGCCAGCAGCTCGCCGGGGCCAGGGTGGGAGACCCAGTACTTC.

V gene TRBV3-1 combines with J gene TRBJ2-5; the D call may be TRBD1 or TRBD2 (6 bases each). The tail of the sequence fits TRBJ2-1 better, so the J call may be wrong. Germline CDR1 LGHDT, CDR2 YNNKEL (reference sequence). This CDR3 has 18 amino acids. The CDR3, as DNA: TGTGCCAGCAGCCAAGAGGGGGGACAACCTCTAATAGGCAATGAGCAGTTCTTC. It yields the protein CASSQEGGQPLIGNEQFF.

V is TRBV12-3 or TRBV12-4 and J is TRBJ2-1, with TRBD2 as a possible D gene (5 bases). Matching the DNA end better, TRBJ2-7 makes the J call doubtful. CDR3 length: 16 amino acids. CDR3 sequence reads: CASSTTSSRRIYEQYF. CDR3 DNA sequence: TGTGCCAGCAGTACAACCTCTAGCAGGAGAATCTACGAGCAGTACTTC.

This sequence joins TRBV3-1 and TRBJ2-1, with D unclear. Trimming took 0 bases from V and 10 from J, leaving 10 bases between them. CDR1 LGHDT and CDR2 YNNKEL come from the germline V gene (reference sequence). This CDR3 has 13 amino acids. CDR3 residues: CASSQESMGEQFF. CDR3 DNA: TGTGCCAGCAGCCAAGAGTCTATGGGGGAGCAGTTCTTC.

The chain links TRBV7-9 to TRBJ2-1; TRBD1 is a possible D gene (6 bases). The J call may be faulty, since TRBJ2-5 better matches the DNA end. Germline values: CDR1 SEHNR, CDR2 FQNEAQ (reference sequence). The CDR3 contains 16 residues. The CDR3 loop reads CASSSNRELVWETQYF. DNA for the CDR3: TGTGCCAGCAGCTCTAACAGGGAATTGGTGTGGGAGACCCAGTACTTC.

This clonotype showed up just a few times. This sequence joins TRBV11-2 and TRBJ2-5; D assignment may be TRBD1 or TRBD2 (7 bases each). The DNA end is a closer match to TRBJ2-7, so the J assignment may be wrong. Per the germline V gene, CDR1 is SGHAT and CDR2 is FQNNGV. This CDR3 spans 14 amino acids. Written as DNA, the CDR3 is TGTGCCAGGGGGGGAGGGGGCTTGATGGACGAGCAGTACTTC. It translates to CARGGGGLMDEQYF.

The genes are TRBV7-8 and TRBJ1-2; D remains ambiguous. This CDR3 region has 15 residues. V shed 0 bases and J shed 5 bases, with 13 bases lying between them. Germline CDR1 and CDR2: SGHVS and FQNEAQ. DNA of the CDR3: TGTGCCAGCAGCTTAGCTAACGTGGGCAGATATGGCTACACCTTC. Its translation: CASSLANVGRYGYTF.

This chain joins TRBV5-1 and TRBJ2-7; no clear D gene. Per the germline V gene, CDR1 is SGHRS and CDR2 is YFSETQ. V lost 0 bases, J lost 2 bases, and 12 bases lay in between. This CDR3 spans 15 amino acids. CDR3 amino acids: CASSLENQSPYEQYF. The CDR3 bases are TGCGCCAGCAGCTTGGAGAACCAGAGCCCCTACGAGCAGTACTTC.

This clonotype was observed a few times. The CDR3 spells CASSLARTSGYEQYF. For the CDR3, the DNA is TGCGCCAGCAGCTTGGCCAGGACTAGCGGATACGAGCAGTACTTC. V gene TRBV5-1 combines with J gene TRBJ2-7; the match to TRBD2 covers 10 bases. Germline CDR1 SGHRS, CDR2 YFSETQ. The V segment lost 0 bases and the J segment 4 bases; nucleotides outside the gene matches: 4. The CDR3 length is 15 residues.

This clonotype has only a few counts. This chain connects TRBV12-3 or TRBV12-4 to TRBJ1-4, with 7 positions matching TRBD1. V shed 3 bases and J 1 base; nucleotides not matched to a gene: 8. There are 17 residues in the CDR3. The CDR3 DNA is TGTGCCAGCAGTTTTGTCACAGGGGATTTAACTAATGAAAAACTGTTTTTT. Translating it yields CASSFVTGDLTNEKLFF.

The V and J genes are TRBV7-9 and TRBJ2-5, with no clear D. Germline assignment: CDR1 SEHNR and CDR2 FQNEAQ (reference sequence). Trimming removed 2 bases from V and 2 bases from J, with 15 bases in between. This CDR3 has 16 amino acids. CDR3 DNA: TGTGCCAGCAGCTTATTCACGGGCGACTCTCAAGAGACCCAGTACTTC. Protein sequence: CASSLFTGDSQETQYF.

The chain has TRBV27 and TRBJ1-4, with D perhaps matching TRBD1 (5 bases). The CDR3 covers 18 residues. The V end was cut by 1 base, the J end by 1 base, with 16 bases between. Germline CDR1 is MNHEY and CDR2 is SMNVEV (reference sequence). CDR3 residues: CASSLFRLGELTNEKLFF. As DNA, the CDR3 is TGTGCCAGCAGTTTATTCCGTCTGGGGGAGCTAACTAATGAAAAACTGTTTTTT.

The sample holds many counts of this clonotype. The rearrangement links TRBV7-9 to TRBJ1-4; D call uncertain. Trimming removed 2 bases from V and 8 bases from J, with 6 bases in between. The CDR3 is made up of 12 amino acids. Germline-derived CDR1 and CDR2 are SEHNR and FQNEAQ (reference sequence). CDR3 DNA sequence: TGTGCCAGCAGCTTACCCTTGGAAAAACTGTTTTTT. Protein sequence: CASSLPLEKLFF.

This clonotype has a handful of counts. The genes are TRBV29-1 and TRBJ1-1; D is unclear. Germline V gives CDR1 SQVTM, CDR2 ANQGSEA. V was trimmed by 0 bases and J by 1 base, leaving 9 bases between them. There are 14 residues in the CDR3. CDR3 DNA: TGCAGCGTTGAAGATGGTGCAGGGAACACTGAAGCTTTCTTT. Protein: CSVEDGAGNTEAFF.

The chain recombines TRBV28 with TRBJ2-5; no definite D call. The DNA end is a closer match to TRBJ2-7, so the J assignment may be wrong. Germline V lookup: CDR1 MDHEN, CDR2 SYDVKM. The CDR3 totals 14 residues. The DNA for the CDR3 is TGTGCCAGCAGCCGTTGGCCGAACGACTACGAGCAGTACTTC. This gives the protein CASSRWPNDYEQYF.

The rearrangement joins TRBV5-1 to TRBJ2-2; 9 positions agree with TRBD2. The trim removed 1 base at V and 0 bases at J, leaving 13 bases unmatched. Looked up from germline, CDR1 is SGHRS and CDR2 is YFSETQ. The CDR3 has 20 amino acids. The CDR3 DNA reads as TGCGCCAGCAGCTTGTATTCGGCTAGCGGGAAACTCGCGAACACCGGGGAGCTGTTTTTT. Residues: CASSLYSASGKLANTGELFF.

CDR3 sequence: CASSLAGRFEKLFF. The CDR3 nucleotides read TGTGCCAGCAGCTTAGCCGGAAGATTCGAAAAACTGTTTTTT. The chain is built from TRBV7-2 and TRBJ1-4, with D unclear. The CDR3 consists of 14 residues. Germline V gene lookup returns CDR1 SGHTA and CDR2 FQGNSA. Trimming removed 0 bases at V and 8 bases at J, with 10 bases between. The full variable domain, in which reference TRBV7-2 and TRBJ1-4 provide the parts outside the CDR3, is GAGVSQSPSNKVTEKGKDVELRCDPISGHTALYWYRQSLGQGLEFLIYFQGNSAPDKSGLPSDRFSAERTGGSVSTLTIQRTQQEDSAVYLCASSLAGRFEKLFFGSGTQLSVL.